This T cell receptor (beta chain) derives from a study of T-cell memory formation after mild COVID-19. CDR1 is SEHNR, CDR2 FQNEAQ, per germline (reference sequence). V dropped 3 bases and J dropped 5 bases, with 7 bases sitting between them. This CDR3 has 12 amino acids. One entry per CDR3 protein results from TCRdb running MiXCR on the 5' RACE reads. The repertoire holds about 210,000 distinct CDR3 sequences, with around 26% as singletons. The TCR sequence derives from an adult woman who had mild COVID-19 (a few samples of this study predate the infection). Cell type and time point are not known. The gene calls are TRBV7-9 and TRBJ1-1; possible D gene TRBD1, 5 bases. The sample comprised PBMCs or a T cell subset sorted from them (not recorded which). The DNA of the CDR3 is TGTGCCAGCAGCTTGGGGGAGACTGAAGCTTTCTTT. Translating it yields CASSLGETEAFF.